Presented here are 8 T cell receptor beta chains from one specimen sequenced in a study of technical replicates of blood from a few donors (dated by TCRdb to about 2017). The protocol used for the library was the immunoSEQ multiplex PCR assay. This is the immuneACCESS table as TCRdb keeps it, with only in-frame sequences that have V and J called. A part of the clones is gone; compared with another copy, unresolved V genes explain less than half, and the rest is unexplained. The sample yields 95,000 to 100,000 clones; about 94% were counted once. The ten biggest clones cover about 0.23% of the sample. Sequencing was performed on T cells isolated from PBMCs. All receptors come from a human donor in good health.

This chain connects TRBV7-7 to TRBJ1-1; D ambiguous. This CDR3 region has 13 residues. The V end was cut by 4 bases, the J end by 1 base, with 7 bases between. The V gene's germline CDR1 is SSHAT and CDR2 FNYEAQ (reference sequence). CDR3 sequence reads: CASSSTENTEAFF. CDR3 DNA sequence: TGTGCCAGCAGCTCCACAGAGAACACTGAAGCTTTCTTT. Variable domain in full (rest from reference TRBV7-7 and TRBJ1-1): GAGVSQSPRYKVTKRGQDVTLRCDPISSHATLYWYQQALGQGPEFLTYFNYEAQPDKSGLPSDRFSAERPEGSISTLTIQRTEQRDSAMYRCASSSTENTEAFFGQGTRLTVV.

This sequence joins TRBV5-4 and TRBJ1-2; TRBD1 agrees at 7 bases. The CDR3 is 15 residues long. V trimming: 0 bases; J trimming: 3 bases; junction bases outside the gene matches: 5. CDR1 is SGHNT, CDR2 YYREEE, per germline (reference sequence). The CDR3 spells CASSLALTGDYGYTF. The CDR3 nucleotides are TGTGCCAGCAGCTTGGCTCTAACAGGGGACTATGGCTACACCTTC.

This chain joins TRBV7-6 and TRBJ1-3, with 10 bases fitting TRBD1. Germline values: CDR1 SGHVS, CDR2 FNYEAQ. There are 16 residues in the CDR3. Trimming cost V 5 bases and J 3 bases; bases outside gene matches: 7. Here the CDR3 DNA reads TGTGCCAGCAGCCCTGGACAGGGGGGATATGGAAACACCATATATTTT. It yields the protein CASSPGQGGYGNTIYF.

The chain has TRBV6-1 and TRBJ2-5; tentative D call: TRBD2 (5 bases). From germline, CDR1 is MNHNS and CDR2 SASEGT. V was pared by 7 bases and J by 5 bases, with 17 bases between. CDR3 size: 14 residues. The CDR3 nucleotides are TGTGCCAGCAACCTGGACGGCGGGTCGGAGACCCAGTACTTC. The encoded protein is CASNLDGGSETQYF.

V usage is TRBV7-2 and J usage is TRBJ2-2, with D unresolved. Looked up from germline, CDR1 is SGHTA and CDR2 is FQGNSA. This CDR3 has 14 residues. V was cut by 1 base and J by 4 bases, with 7 bases left in between. The DNA of the CDR3 is TGTGCCAGCAGCTTAGAGAGGTTCACCGGGGAGCTGTTTTTT. Its translation is CASSLERFTGELFF.

The chain recombines TRBV28 with TRBJ1-5, with D perhaps matching TRBD1 (5 bases). Germline V CDR1 and CDR2: MDHEN, SYDVKM. V was shortened by 1 base and J by 9 bases, with 10 bases between the two germline ends. This CDR3 is 13 amino acids long. The CDR3 region is CASSLFTQGPQHF. CDR3 nucleotide sequence: TGTGCCAGCAGTTTATTTACCCAGGGGCCCCAGCATTTT.

The V call is TRBV27, the J call TRBJ2-7, with a tentative D call TRBD2 (6 bases). This CDR3 contains 13 residues. Looked up from germline, CDR1 is MNHEY and CDR2 is SMNVEV (reference sequence). Trimming cost V 8 bases and J 3 bases, with 14 bases left between them. As DNA, the CDR3 is TGTGCCAGCGGGGACGGGGGAATCTACGAGCAGTACTTC. It specifies CASGDGGIYEQYF.

V usage is TRBV25-1 and J usage is TRBJ1-2, with 7 positions matching TRBD1. Germline V gene lookup returns CDR1 MGHDK and CDR2 SYGVNS. The CDR3 is 12 residues long. Trimming at V came to 8 bases and at J to 8 bases, leaving 8 bases not matched to a gene. CDR3 nucleotide sequence: TGTGCCAGCCAGACAGGGTATCGGGGCTACACCTTC. Translating it yields CASQTGYRGYTF.